This T cell receptor (beta chain) was profiled in a study of blood T cell repertoires in COVID-19. The CDR3 totals 13 residues. Trimming left V 4 bases short and J 8 bases short, with 12 bases between. The germline gives CDR1 SGHDN, CDR2 FVKESK. Here immunoSEQ multiplex PCR was the method, and the copy in TCRdb shows in-frame clones only, minus some. This sample has over 250,000 clones, with 70% to 90% found just once. This clone was detected only once. Sequenced sample: peripheral blood. The receptor was derived from a middle-aged woman who had recovered from COVID-19. J is TRBJ2-1 and V is TRBV14; D not certain. The CDR3 DNA reads TGTGCCAGCAGCCGCCTAGTTTTCGATGAGCAGTTCTTC. Protein sequence: CASSRLVFDEQFF.